These 5 T cell receptor beta chains originate from one sample sequenced in a study of blood T cell repertoires in COVID-19 (dated by TCRdb to the early 2020s). Library method: the immunoSEQ multiplex PCR assay. The clones in this table, taken by TCRdb from immuneACCESS, are in-frame only. Not every clone is retained; where verified, under half of the shortfall comes from an unresolved V gene, and the cause of the rest is unknown. For this sample the table gives 400,000 to 450,000 clones, of which around 89% were detected only once. Roughly 1.4% of the sample is held by the ten biggest clonotypes. The sequenced material came from peripheral blood. Every receptor here comes from a middle-aged woman with COVID-19, enrolled during active disease.

This clone was seen just once. This chain connects TRBV27 to TRBJ1-1, with a tentative D call TRBD1 (6 bases). V lost 1 base to trimming and J lost 6 bases, with 33 bases between them. This CDR3 is 21 amino acids long. Germline-derived CDR1 and CDR2 are MNHEY and SMNVEV (reference sequence). The CDR3 reads CASSLFTTPGRVRGDGAEAFF. CDR3 bases: TGTGCCAGCAGTTTATTCACGACACCTGGGAGGGTAAGGGGGGATGGCGCTGAAGCTTTCTTT.

The chain links TRBV7-8 to TRBJ1-2; D ambiguous. The V gene's germline CDR1 is SGHVS and CDR2 FQNEAQ. The V and J ends lost 2 bases and 0 bases respectively, with 10 bases between them. The CDR3 is 15 amino acids. CDR3 DNA: TGTGCCAGCAGCTTAAGTTCGGGGTCTAACTATGGCTACACCTTC. This codes for CASSLSSGSNYGYTF.

This clone was seen only a few times. The gene calls are TRBV5-5 and TRBJ1-4; the D is unclear. This CDR3 spans 15 amino acids. Germline assignment: CDR1 SGHKS and CDR2 YYEKEE (reference sequence). Trimming stripped 4 bases from V and 2 bases from J, with 12 bases between. As DNA, the CDR3 is TGTGCCAGCAGCCCGAGGGCGCCGACTAATGAAAAACTGTTTTTT. It translates to CASSPRAPTNEKLFF.

This clone was seen more than once but under ten times. The gene calls are TRBV28 and TRBJ2-5; a possible D gene is TRBD1 (6 bases). Germline V gives CDR1 MDHEN, CDR2 SYDVKM. The CDR3 length is 14 residues. The V and J ends lost 6 bases and 0 bases respectively, with 11 bases between them. CDR3 DNA sequence: TGTGCCAGCAGGGGACATCCCGACCAAGAGACCCAGTACTTC. Its translation: CASRGHPDQETQYF.

About this clone: The same CDR3 can be traced to other DNA sequences in this sample. This CDR3 is CASSLRGIGTEAFF. In nucleotides, the CDR3 is TGTGCCAGCAGCCTGCGAGGGATTGGCACTGAAGCTTTCTTT. This sequence joins TRBV5-6 and TRBJ1-1; no definite D call. The CDR3 spans 14 residues. From germline, CDR1 is SGHDT and CDR2 YYEEEE. V gave up 4 bases and J gave up 4 bases, with 14 bases separating them.